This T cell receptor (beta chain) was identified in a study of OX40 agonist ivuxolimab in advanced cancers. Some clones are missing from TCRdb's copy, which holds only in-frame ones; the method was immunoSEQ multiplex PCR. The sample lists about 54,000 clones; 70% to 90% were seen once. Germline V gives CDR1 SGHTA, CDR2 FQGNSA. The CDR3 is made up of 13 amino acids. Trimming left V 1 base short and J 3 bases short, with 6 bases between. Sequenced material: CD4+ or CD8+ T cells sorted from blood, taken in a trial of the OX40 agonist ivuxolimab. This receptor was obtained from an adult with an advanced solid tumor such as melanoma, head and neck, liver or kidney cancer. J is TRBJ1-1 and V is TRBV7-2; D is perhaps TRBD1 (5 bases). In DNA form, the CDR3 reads TGTGCCAGCAGCTTAGTCAGGGACACTGAAGCTTTCTTT. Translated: CASSLVRDTEAFF.